The T cell receptor beta chain under discussion was sequenced for a study of T-cell memory formation after mild COVID-19. In its sample, this clonotype was seen once. TCRdb used MiXCR to reprocess the 5' RACE reads, holding one entry per CDR3 protein. The sample has roughly 610,000 distinct CDR3 sequences, around 15% seen once. The V and J ends lost 6 bases and 4 bases respectively, with 13 bases between them. Per germline, CDR1 LNHDA and CDR2 SQIVND (reference sequence). The CDR3 length is 14 residues. This chain links TRBV19 with TRBJ1-5, with a tentative D call TRBD1 (5 bases). This clonotype was obtained from an adult woman who had mild COVID-19 (a few samples of this study predate the infection). Cell type and time point are not known. Sequences were obtained from PBMCs or a T cell subset sorted from them (not recorded which). The CDR3 region is CASRFAGFNQPQHF. In DNA, the CDR3 is TGTGCCAGTAGATTCGCAGGGTTTAATCAGCCCCAGCATTTT. Together with reference TRBV19 and TRBJ1-5, the CDR3 gives the full variable domain: DGGITQSPKYLFRKEGQNVTLSCEQNLNHDAMYWYRQDPGQGLRLIYYSQIVNDFQKGDIAEGYSVSREKKESFPLTVTSAQKNPTAFYLCASRFAGFNQPQHFGDGTRLSIL.